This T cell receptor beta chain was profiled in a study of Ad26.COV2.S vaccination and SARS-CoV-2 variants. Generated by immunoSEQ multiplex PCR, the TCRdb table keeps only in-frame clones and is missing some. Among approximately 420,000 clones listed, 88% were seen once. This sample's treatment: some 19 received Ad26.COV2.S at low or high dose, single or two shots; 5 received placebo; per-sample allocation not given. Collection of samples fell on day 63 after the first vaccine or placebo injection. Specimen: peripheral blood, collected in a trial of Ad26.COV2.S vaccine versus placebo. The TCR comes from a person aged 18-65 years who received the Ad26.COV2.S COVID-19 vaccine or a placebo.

The CDR3 region is CASSLISWGGKRNTIYF. CDR3 bases: TGTGCCAGCAGCCTCATCTCATGGGGAGGGAAGCGTAACACCATATATTTT. The chain carries TRBV21-1 and TRBJ1-3. TRBV21-1 is tagged as a pseudogene. This CDR3 comprises 17 residues.